The source of this T cell receptor beta chain is a study of T-cell reconstitution after alpha-beta-depleted transplantation in children. Unique molecular identifiers were incorporated during preparation of the TCRbeta library. A single record per CDR3 protein comes from TCRdb applying MiXCR to the PCR reads. This table holds approximately 290,000 distinct CDR3 sequences, 11% found once. V lost 3 bases and J lost 5; bases outside the gene matches: 9. The CDR3 covers 16 residues. The V gene's germline CDR1 is DFQATT and CDR2 SNEGSKA (reference sequence). This clonotype was found many times. Sequencing was performed on peripheral blood, taken 180 days after TCRalphabeta/CD19-depleted stem cell transplant. This chain links TRBV20-1 with TRBJ2-2; 10 bases map to TRBD1. This TCR was sampled from a male patient aged 2-15 years who had a stem cell transplant for chronic granulomatous disease, so the T cells may come from the graft donor. This CDR3 is CSASFRQGARTGELFF. CDR3 sequence (DNA): TGCAGTGCTAGCTTTAGACAGGGGGCTCGGACCGGGGAGCTGTTTTTT.